Following are 26 T cell receptor beta chains from one sample sequenced in a study of T cell repertoires in aging, cancer and after chemotherapy. TRB rearrangements spanning V, D and J were amplified using mixed TRB-A/B primers. Each CDR3 protein is one row after TCRdb ran MiXCR on the multiplex PCR reads. This table holds roughly 2,000 distinct CDR3 sequences, 55% to 70% found once. Peripheral blood genomic DNA, not sorted cells or RNA, was the template. The sequencing input was blood. These receptors all stem from a human donor with a solid tumor.

The V and J genes are TRBV12-3 or TRBV12-4 and TRBJ1-2, with D uncertain. Trimming took 7 bases from V and 13 from J, leaving 7 bases between them. The CDR3 sequence is 8 residues long. CDR3: CASTTATF. CDR3 bases: TGTGCCAGCACCACCGCCACCTTC.

This clonotype was found once. The rearrangement uses TRBV6-5 and TRBJ1-5; D remains unclear. The CDR3 runs 12 residues. Trimming removed 6 bases at V and 3 bases at J, with 6 bases between. Germline CDR1 MNHEY, CDR2 SVGAGI. CDR3 loop: CASRGINQPQHF. Written as DNA, the CDR3 is TGTGCCAGCAGGGGCATCAATCAGCCCCAGCATTTT.

The chain joins TRBV29-1 to TRBJ2-1; 8 bases agree with TRBD2. There are 13 residues in the CDR3. Germline values: CDR1 SQVTM, CDR2 ANQGSEA. Losses at the gene ends were 6 bases for V and 8 bases for J; bases not matched to a gene: 9. CDR3 protein: CSVMGGRSHEQFF. The CDR3 DNA reads as TGCAGCGTCATGGGCGGGAGGAGTCATGAGCAGTTCTTC.

This rearrangement joins TRBV20-1 to TRBJ2-1; D perhaps matches TRBD1 (7 bases). The V gene's germline CDR1 is DFQATT and CDR2 SNEGSKA (reference sequence). Deletions cut 5 bases from V and 9 bases from J, with 23 bases between. The CDR3 has 15 residues. The CDR3 sequence is CSARPPGGIKSEQFF. CDR3 in DNA: TGCAGTGCTCGACCACCAGGGGGGATCAAGAGTGAGCAGTTCTTC.

The chain uses TRBV6-5 and TRBJ1-2; 8 bases match TRBD1. CDR1 and CDR2 (germline): MNHEY, SVGAGI. V trimming: 4 bases; J trimming: 5 bases; junction bases outside the gene matches: 6. This CDR3 spans 14 amino acids. In DNA form, the CDR3 reads TGTGCCAGCAGTTTTCCAGGGGGCGAGTATGGCTACACCTTC. Translated: CASSFPGGEYGYTF.

The DNA for the CDR3 is TGCAGCGTTGGGGTAGGGGGCTACGAGCAGTACTTC. Its translation: CSVGVGGYEQYF. V and J are TRBV29-1 and TRBJ2-7; D possibly corresponds to TRBD1 (6 bases). This CDR3 has 12 amino acids. V gave up 4 bases and J gave up 3 bases, with 10 bases separating them. Per the germline V gene, CDR1 is SQVTM and CDR2 is ANQGSEA.

The rearrangement uses TRBV6-5 and TRBJ2-7, with D perhaps TRBD1 (6 bases). Looked up from germline, CDR1 is MNHEY and CDR2 is SVGAGI. Trimming removed 6 bases at V and 5 bases at J, with 11 bases between. This CDR3 contains 12 residues. The CDR3 loop is CASSPGQHEQYF. CDR3 bases: TGTGCCAGCAGCCCGGGACAACACGAGCAGTACTTC.

V and J are TRBV6-5 and TRBJ2-7; 7 bases fit TRBD1. This CDR3 contains 14 residues. The germline CDR1 and CDR2 sequences are MNHEY and SVGAGI. V was pared by 6 bases and J by 0 bases, with 5 bases of the junction left unmatched. CDR3 bases: TGTGCCAGCAGACCCGGACAGGTCTCCTACGAGCAGTACTTC. This codes for CASRPGQVSYEQYF.

The CDR3 nucleotides read TGTGCCAGCAGTGAAGACGGGACAGGGGTCTATGGCTACACCTTC. This gives the protein CASSEDGTGVYGYTF. The chain recombines TRBV6-1 with TRBJ1-2; the match to TRBD1 covers 10 bases. Germline V gives CDR1 MNHNS, CDR2 SASEGT. V shed 1 base, J shed 4 bases, and the junction held 3 bases outside the gene matches. The CDR3 spans 15 residues.

The gene calls are TRBV27 and TRBJ1-1, with D unresolved. V gave up 3 bases and J gave up 4 bases, with 12 bases separating them. Germline-derived CDR1 and CDR2 are MNHEY and SMNVEV (reference sequence). The CDR3 consists of 14 residues. DNA of the CDR3: TGTGCCAGCAGTTTGGGAGGGATATCCACTGAAGCTTTCTTT. The encoded protein is CASSLGGISTEAFF.

This chain connects TRBV15 to TRBJ1-6; 7 bases match TRBD1. V shed 1 base, J shed 6 bases, and the junction held 0 bases outside the gene matches. Germline V gives CDR1 LNHNV, CDR2 YYDKDF (reference sequence). The CDR3 consists of 14 residues. This CDR3 is CATSRGQGNSPLHF. Written as DNA, the CDR3 is TGTGCCACCAGCAGAGGACAGGGTAATTCACCCCTCCACTTT.

This chain joins TRBV11-2 and TRBJ2-1; D ambiguous. CDR3 size: 11 residues. V was clipped by 3 bases and J by 6 bases, with 3 bases between them. CDR1 is SGHAT and CDR2 is FQNNGV in the germline V gene. Here the CDR3 DNA reads TGTGCCAGCAGCTTTAGCAATGAGCAGTTCTTC. Residues: CASSFSNEQFF.

This clonotype rates as large (0.1 to 1%). The V gene is TRBV7-2, the J gene TRBJ1-4; the match to TRBD1 covers 7 bases. Germline V gene lookup returns CDR1 SGHTA and CDR2 FQGNSA. Trimming cost V 2 bases and J 8 bases; bases outside gene matches: 8. This CDR3 has 15 amino acids. CDR3 sequence: CASSLWTGVDEKLFF. The CDR3 DNA follows: TGTGCCAGCAGCTTATGGACAGGCGTGGACGAAAAACTGTTTTTT.

This clonotype has a handful of counts. The rearrangement links TRBV30 to TRBJ2-7; 7 bases map to TRBD2. V lost 0 bases, J lost 4 bases, and 9 bases stayed unmatched. CDR3 length: 15 amino acids. CDR1 is GTSNPN and CDR2 is SVGIG in the germline V gene (reference sequence). The CDR3 here is CAWSVRGDYEYEQYF. The CDR3 DNA reads TGTGCCTGGAGTGTACGGGGGGACTACGAATACGAGCAGTACTTC.

The chain joins TRBV19 to TRBJ1-5; no firm D call. The ends were cut back, 1 base at V and 4 bases at J, with 8 bases in the middle. The CDR3 length is 14 residues. Germline lookup yields CDR1 LNHDA and CDR2 SQIVND (reference sequence). CDR3 in amino acids: CASSIGQPNQPQHF. CDR3 coding DNA: TGTGCCAGTAGTATAGGACAACCGAATCAGCCCCAGCATTTT.

This clonotype is large in the sample. The chain is built from TRBV20-1 and TRBJ2-2; D ambiguous. Deletions cut 0 bases from V and 4 bases from J, with 12 bases between. The CDR3 consists of 15 residues. Looked up from germline, CDR1 is DFQATT and CDR2 is SNEGSKA (reference sequence). CDR3 residues: CSARELIGSTGELFF. In DNA form, the CDR3 reads TGCAGTGCTAGAGAGTTGATAGGCTCCACCGGGGAGCTGTTTTTT.

This chain joins TRBV7-2 and TRBJ1-1, with TRBD1 as a possible D gene (5 bases). This CDR3 contains 14 residues. Trimming removed 7 bases at V and 3 bases at J, with 15 bases between. Germline V gene sequence: CDR1 SGHTA, CDR2 FQGNSA. In DNA form, the CDR3 reads TGTGCCAGCACCGACGGGGGTACGGACACTGAAGCTTTCTTT. It yields the protein CASTDGGTDTEAFF.

The chain recombines TRBV6-6 with TRBJ1-5; D not resolved. The CDR3 is 13 amino acids. V lost 2 bases to trimming and J lost 8 bases, with 10 bases between them. From germline, CDR1 is MNHNY and CDR2 SVGAGI (reference sequence). The CDR3 spells CASSYEGDEPQHF. The CDR3 DNA is TGTGCCAGCAGTTACGAGGGAGATGAGCCCCAGCATTTT.

The genes are TRBV7-9 and TRBJ1-2; TRBD1 might be the D (6 bases). Germline CDR1 is SEHNR and CDR2 is FQNEAQ (reference sequence). V was clipped by 1 base and J by 9 bases, with 12 bases between them. CDR3 length: 13 residues. CDR3 coding DNA: TGTGCCAGCAGCTTAGGACAGGAAGAAAGCTACACCTTC. Its translation is CASSLGQEESYTF.

This clonotype is classed as hyperexpanded. V and J are TRBV29-1 and TRBJ2-7; the D gene could be TRBD1 or TRBD2 (6 bases each). The CDR3 sequence is 15 residues long. The V gene's germline CDR1 is SQVTM and CDR2 ANQGSEA. V was pared by 5 bases and J by 2 bases, with 19 bases between. CDR3 residues: CSVQPTGTFTYEQYF. The CDR3 DNA sequence: TGCAGCGTTCAACCTACAGGGACTTTTACCTACGAGCAGTACTTC.

The genes are TRBV7-6 and TRBJ1-1; a possible D gene is TRBD1 (5 bases). Germline V gene lookup returns CDR1 SGHVS and CDR2 FNYEAQ. The CDR3 is made up of 13 amino acids. The V end lost 5 bases, the J end lost 6 bases, and 13 bases lay between the germline ends. The CDR3 spells CASSPGTPAEAFF. The CDR3 DNA sequence: TGTGCCAGCAGCCCCGGGACCCCCGCTGAAGCTTTCTTT.

The chain uses TRBV6-5 and TRBJ2-2; D gene uncertain. The CDR3 totals 11 residues. Germline-derived CDR1 and CDR2 are MNHEY and SVGAGI. V was clipped by 7 bases and J by 3 bases, with 3 bases between them. The CDR3 sequence: CASTHTGELFF. Written as DNA, the CDR3 is TGTGCCAGCACCCACACCGGGGAGCTGTTTTTT.

The chain employs TRBV7-2 and TRBJ2-3, with D possibly being TRBD1 (5 bases). The V end lost 5 bases, the J end lost 4 bases, and 10 bases lay between the germline ends. This CDR3 has 13 amino acids. Germline V lookup: CDR1 SGHTA, CDR2 FQGNSA. CDR3 loop: CASSPRGPDTQYF. For the CDR3, the DNA is TGTGCCAGCAGCCCTAGGGGCCCAGATACGCAGTATTTT.

The chain carries TRBV29-1 and TRBJ1-2; D is uncertain. Germline V gene lookup returns CDR1 SQVTM and CDR2 ANQGSEA. This CDR3 comprises 12 residues. V lost 3 bases and J 6 bases, leaving 11 bases between the germline ends. The CDR3 here is CSVDWQDHGYTF. The CDR3 nucleotides read TGCAGCGTTGACTGGCAGGACCATGGCTACACCTTC.

This chain uses TRBV7-2 with TRBJ2-3, with D hard to call. V was shortened by 1 base and J by 0 bases, with 8 bases between the two germline ends. Germline loops: CDR1 SGHTA, CDR2 FQGNSA. The CDR3 extends over 15 amino acids. In nucleotides, the CDR3 is TGTGCCAGCAGCTTAGAGGTAGCTAGCACAGATACGCAGTATTTT. Its protein product is CASSLEVASTDTQYF.

The chain combines TRBV7-2 with TRBJ1-5, with D possibly TRBD1 on 5 matching bases. Deletions cut 1 base from V and 3 bases from J, with 16 bases between. The CDR3 spans 17 residues. Germline CDR1 SGHTA, CDR2 FQGNSA. The CDR3 region has the DNA TGTGCCAGCAGCTTAGTTGGTTCAGGGTGGGACAATCAGCCCCAGCATTTT. Amino acid sequence: CASSLVGSGWDNQPQHF.